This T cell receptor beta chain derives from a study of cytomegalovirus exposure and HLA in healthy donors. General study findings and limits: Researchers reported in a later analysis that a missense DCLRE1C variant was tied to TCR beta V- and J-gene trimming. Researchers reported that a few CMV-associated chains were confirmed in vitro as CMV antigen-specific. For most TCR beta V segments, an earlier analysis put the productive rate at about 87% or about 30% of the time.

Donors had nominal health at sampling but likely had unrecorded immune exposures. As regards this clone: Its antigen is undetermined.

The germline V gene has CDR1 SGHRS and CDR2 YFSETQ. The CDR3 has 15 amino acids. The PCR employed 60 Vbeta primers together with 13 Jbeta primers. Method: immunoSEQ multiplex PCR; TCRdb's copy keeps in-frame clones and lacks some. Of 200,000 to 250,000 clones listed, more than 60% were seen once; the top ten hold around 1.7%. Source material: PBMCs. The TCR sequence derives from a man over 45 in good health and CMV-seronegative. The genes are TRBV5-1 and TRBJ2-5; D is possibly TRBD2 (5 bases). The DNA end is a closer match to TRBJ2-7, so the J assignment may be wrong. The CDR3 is CASSLEMGGSYEQYF. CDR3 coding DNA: TGCGCCAGCAGCTTGGAGATGGGTGGGAGCTACGAGCAGTACTTC.